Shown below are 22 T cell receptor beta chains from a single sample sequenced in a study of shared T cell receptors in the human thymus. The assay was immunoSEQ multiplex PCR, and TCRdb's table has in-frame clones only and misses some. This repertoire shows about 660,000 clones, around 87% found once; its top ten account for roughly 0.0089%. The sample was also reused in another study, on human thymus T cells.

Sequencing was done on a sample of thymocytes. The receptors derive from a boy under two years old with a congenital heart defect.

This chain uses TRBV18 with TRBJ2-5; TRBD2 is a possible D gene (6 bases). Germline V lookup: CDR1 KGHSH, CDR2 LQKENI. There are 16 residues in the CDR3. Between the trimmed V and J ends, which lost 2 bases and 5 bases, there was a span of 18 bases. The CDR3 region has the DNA TGTGCCAGCTCACCATCTCACCGGGGGAGGTTCGAGACCCAGTACTTC. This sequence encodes CASSPSHRGRFETQYF.

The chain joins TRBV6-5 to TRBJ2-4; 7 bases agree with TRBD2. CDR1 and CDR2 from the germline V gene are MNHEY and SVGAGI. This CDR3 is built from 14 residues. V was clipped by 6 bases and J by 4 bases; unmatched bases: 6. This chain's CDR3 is CASRTSAGKNIQYF. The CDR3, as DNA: TGTGCCAGCAGAACGTCAGCGGGAAAAAACATTCAGTACTTC.

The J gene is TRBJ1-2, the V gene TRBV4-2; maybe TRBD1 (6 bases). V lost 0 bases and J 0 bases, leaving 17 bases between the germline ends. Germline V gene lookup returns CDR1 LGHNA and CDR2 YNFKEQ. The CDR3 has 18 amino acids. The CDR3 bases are TGTGCCAGCAGCCAAGATCCCTGGAGACAGGCTTCTAACTATGGCTACACCTTC. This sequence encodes CASSQDPWRQASNYGYTF.

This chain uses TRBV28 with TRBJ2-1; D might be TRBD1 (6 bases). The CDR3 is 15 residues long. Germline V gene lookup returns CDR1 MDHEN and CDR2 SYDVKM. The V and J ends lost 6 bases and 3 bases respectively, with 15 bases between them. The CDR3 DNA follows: TGTGCCAGCAGCCGAAGGACAGTTCTCTACAATGAGCAGTTCTTC. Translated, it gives CASSRRTVLYNEQFF. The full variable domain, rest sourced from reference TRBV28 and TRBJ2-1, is DVKVTQSSRYLVKRTGEKVFLECVQDMDHENMFWYRQDPGLGLRLIYFSYDVKMKEKGDIPEGYSVSREKKERFSLILESASTNQTSMYLCASSRRTVLYNEQFFGPGTRLTVL.

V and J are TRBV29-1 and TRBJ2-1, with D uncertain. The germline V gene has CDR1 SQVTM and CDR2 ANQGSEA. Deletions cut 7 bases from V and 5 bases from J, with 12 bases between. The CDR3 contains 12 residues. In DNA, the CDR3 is TGCAGCGGGCACAGAGAGCACAATGAGCAGTTCTTC. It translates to CSGHREHNEQFF.

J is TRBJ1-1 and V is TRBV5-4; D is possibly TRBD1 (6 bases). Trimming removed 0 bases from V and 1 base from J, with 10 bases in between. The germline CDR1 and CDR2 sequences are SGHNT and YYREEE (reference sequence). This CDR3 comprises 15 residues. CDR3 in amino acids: CASSLVGQRNTEAFF. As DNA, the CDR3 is TGTGCCAGCAGCTTGGTTGGACAGAGGAACACTGAAGCTTTCTTT. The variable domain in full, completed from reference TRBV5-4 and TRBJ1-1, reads ETGVTQSPTHLIKTRGQQVTLRCSSQSGHNTVSWYQQALGQGPQFIFQYYREEENGRGNFPPRFSGLQFPNYSSELNVNALELDDSALYLCASSLVGQRNTEAFFGQGTRLTVV.

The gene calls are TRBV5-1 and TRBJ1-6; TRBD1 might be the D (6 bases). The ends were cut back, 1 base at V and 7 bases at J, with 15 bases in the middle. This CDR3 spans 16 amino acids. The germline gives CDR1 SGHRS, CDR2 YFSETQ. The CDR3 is CASSLHPGQKNSPLHF. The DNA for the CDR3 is TGCGCCAGCAGCTTGCACCCAGGACAGAAAAATTCACCCCTCCACTTT.

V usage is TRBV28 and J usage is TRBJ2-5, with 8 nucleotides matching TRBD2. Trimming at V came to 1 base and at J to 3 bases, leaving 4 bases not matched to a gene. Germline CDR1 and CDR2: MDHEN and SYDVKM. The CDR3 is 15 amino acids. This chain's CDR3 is CASSLSRGGEETQYF. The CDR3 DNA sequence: TGTGCCAGCAGTTTATCTCGGGGGGGCGAAGAGACCCAGTACTTC.

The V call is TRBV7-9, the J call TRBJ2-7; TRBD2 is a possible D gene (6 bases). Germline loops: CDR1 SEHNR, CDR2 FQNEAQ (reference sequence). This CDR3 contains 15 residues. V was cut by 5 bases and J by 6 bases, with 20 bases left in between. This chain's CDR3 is CASSHLGGLPAEQYF. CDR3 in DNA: TGTGCCAGCAGCCATCTCGGGGGACTCCCTGCCGAGCAGTACTTC.

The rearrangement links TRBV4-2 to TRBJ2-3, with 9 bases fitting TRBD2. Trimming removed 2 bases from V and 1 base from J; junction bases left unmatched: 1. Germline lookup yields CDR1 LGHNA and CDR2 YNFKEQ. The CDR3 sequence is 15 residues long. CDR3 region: CASSQLAGGTDTQYF. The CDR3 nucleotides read TGTGCCAGCAGCCAATTAGCGGGAGGCACAGATACGCAGTATTTT.

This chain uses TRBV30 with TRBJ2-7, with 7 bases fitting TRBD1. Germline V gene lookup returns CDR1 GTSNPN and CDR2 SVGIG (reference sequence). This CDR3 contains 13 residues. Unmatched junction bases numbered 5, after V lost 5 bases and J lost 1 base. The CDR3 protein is CAWQDRASYEQYF. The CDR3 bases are TGTGCCTGGCAAGACAGGGCGTCCTACGAGCAGTACTTC.

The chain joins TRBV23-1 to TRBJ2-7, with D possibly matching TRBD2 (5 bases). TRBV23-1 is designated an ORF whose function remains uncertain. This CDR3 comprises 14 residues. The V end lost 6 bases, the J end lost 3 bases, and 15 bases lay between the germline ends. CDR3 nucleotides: TGCGCCAGCAGGGGCAGGCCAAGCGGCTACGAGCAGTACTTC. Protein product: CASRGRPSGYEQYF.

In nucleotides, the CDR3 is TGTGCCAGCAGCTTGGCACAGAACACCGGGGAGCTGTTTTTT. Amino acid sequence: CASSLAQNTGELFF. The V call is TRBV5-4, the J call TRBJ2-2, with D unresolved. V lost 0 bases and J lost 1, with 4 bases in between. CDR1 is SGHNT, CDR2 YYREEE, per germline (reference sequence). The CDR3 has 14 amino acids.

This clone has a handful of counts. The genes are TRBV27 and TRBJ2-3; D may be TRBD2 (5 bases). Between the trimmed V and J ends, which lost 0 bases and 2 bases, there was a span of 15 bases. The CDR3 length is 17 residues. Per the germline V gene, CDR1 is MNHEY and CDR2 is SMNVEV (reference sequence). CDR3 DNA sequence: TGTGCCAGCAGTTTATCCTCGGGGAAGGGAATCACAGATACGCAGTATTTT. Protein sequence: CASSLSSGKGITDTQYF.

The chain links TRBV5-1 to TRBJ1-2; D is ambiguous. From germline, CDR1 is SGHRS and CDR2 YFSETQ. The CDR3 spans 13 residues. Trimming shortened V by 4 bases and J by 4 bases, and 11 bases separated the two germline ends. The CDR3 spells CASSVEQLYGYTF. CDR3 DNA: TGCGCCAGCAGCGTTGAACAGCTCTATGGCTACACCTTC.

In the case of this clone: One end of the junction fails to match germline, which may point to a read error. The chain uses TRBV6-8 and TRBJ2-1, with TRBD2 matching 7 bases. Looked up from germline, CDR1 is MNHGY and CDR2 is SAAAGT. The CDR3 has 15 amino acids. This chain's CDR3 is CASSYSGGTYNEQFF. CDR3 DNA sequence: TGTGCCAGCAGCTACTCGGGGGGAACCTACAATGAGCAGTTCTTC.

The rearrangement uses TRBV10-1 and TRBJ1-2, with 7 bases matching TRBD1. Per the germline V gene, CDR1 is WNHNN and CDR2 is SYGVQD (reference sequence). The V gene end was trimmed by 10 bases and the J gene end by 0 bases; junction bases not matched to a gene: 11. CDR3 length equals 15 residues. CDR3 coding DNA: TGCGCCATCTTCCGGGACAGCGGGCCTAACTATGGCTACACCTTC. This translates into CAIFRDSGPNYGYTF.

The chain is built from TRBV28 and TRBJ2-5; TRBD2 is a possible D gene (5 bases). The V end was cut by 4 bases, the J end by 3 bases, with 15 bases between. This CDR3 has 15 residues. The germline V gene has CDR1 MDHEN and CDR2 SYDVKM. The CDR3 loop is CASSSRYGLEETQYF. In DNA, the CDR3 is TGTGCCAGCAGTTCCCGTTATGGACTGGAAGAGACCCAGTACTTC.

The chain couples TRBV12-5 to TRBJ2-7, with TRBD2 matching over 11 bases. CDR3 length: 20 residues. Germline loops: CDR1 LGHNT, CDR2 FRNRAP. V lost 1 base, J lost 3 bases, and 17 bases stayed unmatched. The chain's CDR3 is CASGLEVAGFSGRVNYEQYF. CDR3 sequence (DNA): TGTGCTAGTGGTTTGGAGGTGGCGGGATTTAGCGGGAGGGTAAACTACGAGCAGTACTTC.

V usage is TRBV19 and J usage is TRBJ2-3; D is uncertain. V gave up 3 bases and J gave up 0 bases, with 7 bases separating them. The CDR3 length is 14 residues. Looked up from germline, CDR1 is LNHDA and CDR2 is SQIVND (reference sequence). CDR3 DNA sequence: TGTGCCAGTAGTATGACACCTAGCACAGATACGCAGTATTTT. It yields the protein CASSMTPSTDTQYF.

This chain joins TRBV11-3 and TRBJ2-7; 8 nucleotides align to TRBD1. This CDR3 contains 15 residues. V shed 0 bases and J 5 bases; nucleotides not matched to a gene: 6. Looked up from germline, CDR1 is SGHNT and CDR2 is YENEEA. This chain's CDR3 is CASSLENRGIDEQYF. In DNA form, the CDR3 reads TGTGCCAGCAGCTTAGAAAACAGGGGGATCGACGAGCAGTACTTC.

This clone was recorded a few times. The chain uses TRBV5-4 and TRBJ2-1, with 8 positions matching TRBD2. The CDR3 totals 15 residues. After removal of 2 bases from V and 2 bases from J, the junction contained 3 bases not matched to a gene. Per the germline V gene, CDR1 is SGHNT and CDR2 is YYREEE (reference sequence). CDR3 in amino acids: CASSLSGGPYNEQFF. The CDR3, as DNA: TGTGCCAGCAGCTTAAGCGGGGGTCCCTACAATGAGCAGTTCTTC.